These T cell receptor beta chains were read from a single sample in a study of CDR3 diversity in severe acne. TCRdb processed the PCR reads anew with MiXCR; each CDR3 protein has one entry. The table shows more than 85,000 distinct CDR3 sequences, with about half occurring only once. The sample was blood. The receptor set was obtained from a male donor with severe acne vulgaris. CDR3s include the opening cysteine and the closing phenylalanine or tryptophan. The D gene is left open where the match is weak. The listing skips clone size in some rows; elsewhere it reads once, few, many or a size class.

CDR3	DNA	V	J	length	size	D
CASSAGTGTYEQYF	TGTGCCAGCAGCGCCGGGACGGGCACCTACGAGCAGTACTTC	TRBV9	TRBJ2-7	14	many	NA
CASRSGEGPYEQYF	TGCGCCAGCAGATCAGGGGAGGGGCCCTACGAGCAGTACTTC	TRBV4-1	TRBJ2-7	14	NA	NA
CASSFTLPGQGPYNEQFF	TGCGCCAGCAGCTTCACACTGCCGGGACAGGGGCCCTACAATGAGCAGTTCTTC	TRBV5-1	TRBJ2-1	18	few	TRBD1
CSASFRGLIEQYF	TGCAGTGCTAGTTTCAGGGGCTTAATCGAGCAGTACTTC	TRBV20-1	TRBJ2-7	13	NA	NA
CASSQEAGNEQFF	TGCGCCAGCAGCCAAGAGGCGGGAAATGAGCAGTTCTTC	TRBV4-1	TRBJ2-1	13	few	NA
CASSSGTSGFYGYTF	TGTGCCAGCAGCTCGGGAACTAGTGGATTCTATGGCTACACCTTC	TRBV10-3	TRBJ1-2	15	NA	NA
CASSLNLAGEGGDTQYF	TGCGCCAGCAGCTTGAACTTAGCGGGAGAGGGTGGAGATACGCAGTATTTT	TRBV5-1	TRBJ2-3	17	NA	TRBD2
CASSLEGQGGYEQYF	TGCGCCAGCAGCCTAGAGGGACAGGGAGGCTACGAGCAGTACTTC	TRBV5-1	TRBJ2-7	15	many	TRBD1
CASSLEQQARAGEQYF	TGCGCCAGCAGCTTGGAACAGCAGGCTAGAGCGGGCGAGCAGTACTTC	TRBV5-1	TRBJ2-7	16	many	NA
CSFKSGANVLTF	TGCAGCTTCAAGTCTGGGGCCAACGTCCTGACTTTC	TRBV29-1	TRBJ2-6	12	NA	NA
CASSSRDKEQYF	TGTGCCAGCAGCTCCCGGGACAAAGAGCAGTACTTC	TRBV7-9	TRBJ2-7	12	NA	NA
CASSDAGQDEAFF	TGCGCCAGCAGTGATGCCGGGCAGGATGAAGCTTTCTTT	TRBV10-1	TRBJ1-1	13	NA	NA
CATSSWDKNTGELFF	TGTGCCACCAGTTCATGGGACAAGAACACCGGGGAGCTGTTTTTT	TRBV24-1	TRBJ2-2	15	NA	NA
CASSSPTLDTGYGYTF	TGTGCCAGCAGCTCGCCCACCCTAGACACGGGCTATGGCTACACCTTC	TRBV7-9	TRBJ1-2	16	many	NA
CATSDSGTSGRYNEQFF	TGTGCCACCAGTGACTCCGGGACTAGCGGGAGGTACAATGAGCAGTTCTTC	TRBV24-1	TRBJ2-1	17	few	TRBD2
CASSGTSGSGANVLAF	TGTGCCAGCAGTGGGACTAGCGGCTCTGGGGCCAACGTCCTGGCTTTC	TRBV6-1	TRBJ2-6	16	NA	TRBD2
CAISEPRGDQYF	TGTGCCATCAGTGAGCCTCGGGGGGACCAGTACTTC	TRBV10-3	TRBJ2-5	12	NA	TRBD2
CASSLVGSNSPLHF	TGTGCCAGCAGTTTGGTAGGGTCCAATTCACCCCTCCACTTT	TRBV2	TRBJ1-6	14	many	NA
CSVDGGGPEQYF	TGCAGCGTTGATGGGGGGGGCCCCGAGCAGTACTTC	TRBV29-1	TRBJ2-7	12	NA	NA
CANRTASMNTEAFF	TGTGCCAACAGAACAGCAAGCATGAACACTGAAGCTTTCTTT	TRBV6-1	TRBJ1-1	14	NA	NA
CSVDTYPLNEQFF	TGCAGCGTTGACACTTACCCTCTCAATGAGCAGTTCTTC	TRBV29-1	TRBJ2-1	13	many	NA
CASSRRASWDYEQYF	TGCGCCAGCAGCCGCCGGGCTAGCTGGGACTACGAGCAGTACTTC	TRBV7-9	TRBJ2-7	15	NA	NA
CSANREVTYEQYF	TGCAGTGCTAACAGGGAAGTAACCTACGAGCAGTACTTC	TRBV20-1	TRBJ2-7	13	NA	NA
CSVEVRILRGYTF	TGCAGCGTTGAAGTCAGGATCCTTAGGGGCTACACCTTC	TRBV29-1	TRBJ1-2	13	NA	NA
CSANTGSEETQYF	TGCAGTGCTAACACAGGGTCGGAGGAGACCCAGTACTTC	TRBV20-1	TRBJ2-5	13	NA	NA
CASSLSGHTDTQYF	TGCGCCAGCAGCTTGTCAGGGCACACAGATACGCAGTATTTT	TRBV5-1	TRBJ2-3	14	many	NA
CASSQDPHGGGNTGELFF	TGCGCCAGCAGCCAAGATCCCCATGGCGGGGGGAACACCGGGGAGCTGTTTTTT	TRBV4-3	TRBJ2-2	18	NA	TRBD2
CASSEEMNTEAFF	TGCGCCAGCAGTGAGGAGATGAACACTGAAGCTTTCTTT	TRBV10-2	TRBJ1-1	13	NA	NA
CATSRGGHGELFF	TGTGCCACCAGCAGAGGGGGTCACGGGGAGCTGTTTTTT	TRBV15	TRBJ2-2	13	many	NA
CASSPPTGARNTEAFF	TGTGCCAGCTCACCACCAACGGGGGCGAGGAACACTGAAGCTTTCTTT	TRBV18	TRBJ1-1	16	NA	NA
CASSRDWGPYEQYF	TGTGCCAGCAGTCGGGACTGGGGACCCTACGAGCAGTACTTC	TRBV6-5	TRBJ2-7	14	NA	NA
CASSYKTGPQPQHF	TGTGCCAGCAGCTATAAGACAGGGCCTCAGCCCCAGCATTTT	TRBV28	TRBJ1-5	14	few	TRBD1
CAWSVGLAGDGQYF	TGTGCCTGGAGTGTAGGACTAGCGGGAGATGGCCAGTACTTC	TRBV30	TRBJ2-5	14	many	TRBD2
CASSLRQYTEAFF	TGTGCCAGCAGCCTGCGACAGTACACTGAAGCTTTCTTT	TRBV3-1	TRBJ1-1	13	few	NA
CASSQDPAGTSTDTQYF	TGTGCCAGCAGCCAAGATCCGGCAGGAACTAGCACAGATACGCAGTATTTT	TRBV14	TRBJ2-3	17	many	NA
CSAESPSTYNEQFF	TGCAGCGCCGAATCCCCATCGACGTACAATGAGCAGTTCTTC	TRBV29-1	TRBJ2-1	14	many	NA
CASSPGTSETNEQFF	TGTGCCAGCAGCCCTGGGACTAGCGAGACAAATGAGCAGTTCTTC	TRBV6-4	TRBJ2-1	15	many	TRBD2
CASSDLHGGANSPLHF	TGTGCCAGCAGTGACCTCCACGGAGGGGCTAATTCACCCCTCCACTTT	TRBV2	TRBJ1-6	16	many	NA
CASSVYPPTGELFF	TGTGCCAGCAGCGTGTACCCCCCGACCGGGGAGCTGTTTTTT	TRBV5-8	TRBJ2-2	14	many	NA
CASSLYGTSYEQYF	TGTGCCAGCAGTTTGTACGGGACCTCCTACGAGCAGTACTTC	TRBV12-3/TRBV12-4	TRBJ2-7	14	once	NA
CASSGPQPQETQYF	TGTGCCAGTAGTGGTCCTCAACCTCAAGAGACCCAGTACTTC	TRBV19	TRBJ2-5	14	many	NA
CATSTDRVWTGELFF	TGTGCCACCAGCACGGACAGGGTCTGGACCGGGGAGCTGTTTTTT	TRBV15	TRBJ2-2	15	once	TRBD1